The rows below give T cell receptor beta chains drawn from one sample of a study of T cell responses to AZD1222 COVID-19 vaccine. TCRdb's copy holds only in-frame clones and misses some; the assay was immunoSEQ multiplex PCR. The data show 150,000 or so clones, roughly nine tenths seen once. Sequences were derived from peripheral blood, sampled 28 days after the second AZD1222 dose. Every receptor here comes from an adult who received the AZD1222 COVID-19 vaccine. Each CDR3 is given with its conserved first and last residue. Fields, in order: CDR3 protein, CDR3 DNA, V gene, D gene, clone size, J gene. The D gene is left open where the match is weak. Where a row states a size, it is once, few, many or the class of an expanded clone; other rows omit it.

CDR3aa: CASSLSLPGSSGNTIYF
CDR3nt: TGTGCCAGCAGCTTAAGTCTCCCAGGGAGCTCTGGAAACACCATATATTTT
v_gene: TRBV11-2
d_gene: -
abundance: -
j_gene: TRBJ1-3

CDR3aa: CASSGGTGAGYDTIYF
CDR3nt: TGTGCCAGCAGTGGGGGGACAGGGGCCGGGTATGACACCATATATTTT
v_gene: TRBV2
d_gene: TRBD1
abundance: -
j_gene: TRBJ1-3

CDR3aa: CASSQATGQSSGNTIYF
CDR3nt: TGTGCCAGCAGCCAAGCCACGGGACAGAGCTCTGGAAACACCATATATTTT
v_gene: TRBV4-2
d_gene: TRBD1
abundance: -
j_gene: TRBJ1-3

CDR3aa: CAWSGRGYTF
CDR3nt: TGTGCCTGGAGTGGTCGGGGCTACACCTTC
v_gene: TRBV30
d_gene: -
abundance: -
j_gene: TRBJ1-2

CDR3aa: CASSPLGEETEAFF
CDR3nt: TGTGCCAGCAGCCCCTTGGGCGAGGAGACTGAAGCTTTCTTT
v_gene: TRBV11-1
d_gene: -
abundance: -
j_gene: TRBJ1-1

CDR3aa: CATSRAGLGNNEQFF
CDR3nt: TGTGCCACCAGCAGAGCGGGACTAGGTAACAATGAGCAGTTCTTC
v_gene: TRBV15
d_gene: TRBD2
abundance: -
j_gene: TRBJ2-1

CDR3aa: CASSLGRQANQPQHF
CDR3nt: TGTGCCAGCAGCTTAGGGAGACAGGCCAATCAGCCCCAGCATTTT
v_gene: TRBV7-6
d_gene: -
abundance: -
j_gene: TRBJ1-5

CDR3aa: CASSELISGANVLTF
CDR3nt: TGTGCCAGCAGTGAACTGATCTCTGGGGCCAACGTCCTGACTTTC
v_gene: TRBV2
d_gene: -
abundance: few
j_gene: TRBJ2-6

CDR3aa: CASSSPTDSLRTFF
CDR3nt: TGTGCCAGCAGCAGCCCAACGGACAGTTTGCGAACTTTCTTT
v_gene: TRBV3-1/TRBV3-2
d_gene: -
abundance: few
j_gene: TRBJ1-1

CDR3aa: CASSRGGPGGGYEQYF
CDR3nt: TGTGCCAGCAGCCGAGGTGGGCCAGGGGGAGGGTACGAGCAGTACTTC
v_gene: TRBV5-8
d_gene: -
abundance: -
j_gene: TRBJ2-7

CDR3aa: CASSQDLRTGSNYGYTF
CDR3nt: TGTGCCAGCAGCCAAGATCTGAGGACAGGGAGTAACTATGGCTACACCTTC
v_gene: TRBV3-1/TRBV3-2
d_gene: TRBD1
abundance: -
j_gene: TRBJ1-2

CDR3aa: CASKIRGQETQYF
CDR3nt: TGTGCCAGTAAGATCCGGGGCCAAGAGACCCAGTACTTC
v_gene: TRBV2
d_gene: -
abundance: -
j_gene: TRBJ2-5

CDR3aa: CASSLGRGDQPQHF
CDR3nt: TGTGCCAGCAGCTTGGGCAGGGGCGATCAGCCCCAGCATTTT
v_gene: TRBV5-4
d_gene: -
abundance: -
j_gene: TRBJ1-5

CDR3aa: CASSAAGTSQETQYF
CDR3nt: TGTGCCAGCAGCGCTGCCGGGACTTCCCAAGAGACCCAGTACTTC
v_gene: TRBV7-8
d_gene: -
abundance: few
j_gene: TRBJ2-5

CDR3aa: CASSQPNQPQHF
CDR3nt: TGTGCCAGCAGCCAACCGAATCAGCCCCAGCATTTT
v_gene: TRBV7-8
d_gene: -
abundance: -
j_gene: TRBJ1-5

CDR3aa: CASSALGTGSYGYTF
CDR3nt: TGTGCCAGCAGCGCTCTCGGGACAGGGAGCTATGGCTACACCTTC
v_gene: TRBV2
d_gene: TRBD1
abundance: -
j_gene: TRBJ1-2

CDR3aa: CASSLGSLAGRYEQYF
CDR3nt: TGTGCCAGCAGCTTGGGATCGCTAGCGGGGCGGTACGAGCAGTACTTC
v_gene: TRBV7-9
d_gene: TRBD2
abundance: -
j_gene: TRBJ2-7

CDR3aa: CASSQLIDHLSNQPQHF
CDR3nt: TGCGCCAGCAGCCAATTGATTGATCACCTTAGCAATCAGCCCCAGCATTTT
v_gene: TRBV4-1
d_gene: -
abundance: -
j_gene: TRBJ1-5

CDR3aa: CASSLGGGNDYGYTF
CDR3nt: TGCGCCAGCAGCTTGGGTGGGGGGAACGACTATGGCTACACCTTC
v_gene: TRBV5-1
d_gene: -
abundance: -
j_gene: TRBJ1-2

CDR3aa: CASSVGGGRTDTQYF
CDR3nt: TGTGCCAGCAGCGTAGGAGGGGGCCGCACAGATACGCAGTATTTT
v_gene: TRBV9
d_gene: TRBD1
abundance: -
j_gene: TRBJ2-3

CDR3aa: CASSLLGTGNTEAFF
CDR3nt: TGTGCCAGCAGCCTCCTTGGGACGGGGAACACTGAAGCTTTCTTT
v_gene: TRBV3-1/TRBV3-2
d_gene: -
abundance: -
j_gene: TRBJ1-1

CDR3aa: CASSHGADYNEQFF
CDR3nt: TGTGCCAGCAGTCACGGAGCGGATTACAATGAGCAGTTCTTC
v_gene: TRBV6-5
d_gene: -
abundance: -
j_gene: TRBJ2-1

CDR3aa: CASSPGLGYNEQFF
CDR3nt: TGTGCCAGCAGTCCAGGACTAGGGTACAATGAGCAGTTCTTC
v_gene: TRBV27
d_gene: TRBD2
abundance: -
j_gene: TRBJ2-1

CDR3aa: CASSLRGRGYTF
CDR3nt: TGTGCCAGCAGTTTGCGGGGCCGTGGCTACACCTTC
v_gene: TRBV12-3/TRBV12-4
d_gene: -
abundance: -
j_gene: TRBJ1-2

CDR3aa: CASSLDGTSESDTQYF
CDR3nt: TGTGCCAGCAGCTTAGACGGGACTAGCGAGTCAGATACGCAGTATTTT
v_gene: TRBV11-3
d_gene: TRBD2
abundance: -
j_gene: TRBJ2-3

CDR3aa: CATSDPRRGGPEAFF
CDR3nt: TGTGCCACCAGTGATCCCCGCAGGGGAGGACCTGAAGCTTTCTTT
v_gene: TRBV24-1
d_gene: -
abundance: -
j_gene: TRBJ1-1

CDR3aa: CASSPDREAFF
CDR3nt: TGTGCCAGCTCACCGGACAGGGAAGCTTTCTTT
v_gene: TRBV18
d_gene: TRBD1
abundance: -
j_gene: TRBJ1-1

CDR3aa: CASSRDIRNEQYF
CDR3nt: TGCGCCAGCAGCCGGGACATCCGGAACGAGCAGTACTTC
v_gene: TRBV5-1
d_gene: -
abundance: -
j_gene: TRBJ2-7

CDR3aa: CAWSLTGLEGTEAFF
CDR3nt: TGTGCCTGGAGCTTGACAGGGCTCGAGGGCACTGAAGCTTTCTTT
v_gene: TRBV30
d_gene: TRBD1
abundance: -
j_gene: TRBJ1-1

CDR3aa: CAWSFYTGTKVQDGYTF
CDR3nt: TGTGCCTGGAGTTTCTACACCGGGACGAAGGTTCAGGATGGCTACACCTTC
v_gene: TRBV30
d_gene: -
abundance: -
j_gene: TRBJ1-2

CDR3aa: CASSRGAGGTQYGYTF
CDR3nt: TGTGCCAGCAGCCGAGGGGCAGGGGGCACTCAGTATGGCTACACCTTC
v_gene: TRBV4-2
d_gene: TRBD1
abundance: -
j_gene: TRBJ1-2

CDR3aa: CAWSGGTGYNEQFF
CDR3nt: TGTGCCTGGAGTGGCGGGACAGGGTACAATGAGCAGTTCTTC
v_gene: TRBV30
d_gene: TRBD1
abundance: -
j_gene: TRBJ2-1

CDR3aa: CASSEAGPLRSTPQHF
CDR3nt: TGTGCCAGCAGTGAAGCGGGCCCTCTCCGAAGCACACCCCAGCATTTT
v_gene: TRBV6-1
d_gene: -
abundance: -
j_gene: TRBJ1-5

CDR3aa: CASRAPGASADTQYF
CDR3nt: TGTGCCAGCAGGGCACCGGGGGCGAGCGCAGATACGCAGTATTTT
v_gene: TRBV7-9
d_gene: -
abundance: -
j_gene: TRBJ2-3

CDR3aa: CASSPQALGPNEKLFF
CDR3nt: TGTGCCAGCAGCCCCCAGGCCCTTGGACCTAATGAAAAACTGTTTTTT
v_gene: TRBV7-2
d_gene: -
abundance: -
j_gene: TRBJ1-4

CDR3aa: CASSPGRYTDTQYF
CDR3nt: TGTGCCAGCAGCCCCGGGCGATACACAGATACGCAGTATTTT
v_gene: TRBV14
d_gene: -
abundance: -
j_gene: TRBJ2-3

CDR3aa: CASRPEGGPLNTEAFF
CDR3nt: TGTGCCAGCAGGCCCGAGGGCGGACCTTTGAACACTGAAGCTTTCTTT
v_gene: TRBV27
d_gene: -
abundance: -
j_gene: TRBJ1-1

CDR3aa: CASSPAGRSYGYTF
CDR3nt: TGTGCCAGCAGCCCCGCGGGCAGGTCATATGGCTACACCTTC
v_gene: TRBV7-2
d_gene: -
abundance: -
j_gene: TRBJ1-2

CDR3aa: CASSPPGWRSEKLFF
CDR3nt: TGTGCCAGCAGTCCTCCAGGGTGGCGGTCTGAAAAACTGTTTTTT
v_gene: TRBV27
d_gene: -
abundance: -
j_gene: TRBJ1-4

CDR3aa: CASSFLVQTGSTYEQYF
CDR3nt: TGTGCCAGCAGCTTCCTCGTTCAGACAGGGAGCACCTACGAGCAGTACTTC
v_gene: TRBV7-8
d_gene: TRBD1
abundance: -
j_gene: TRBJ2-7

CDR3aa: CASSPPPNRGIYEQYF
CDR3nt: TGTGCCAGTAGCCCACCACCAAATCGGGGGATCTACGAGCAGTACTTC
v_gene: TRBV19
d_gene: -
abundance: -
j_gene: TRBJ2-7

CDR3aa: CASSRRLAGGPEQFF
CDR3nt: TGCGCCAGCAGCCGCAGACTAGCGGGGGGCCCTGAGCAGTTCTTC
v_gene: TRBV5-1
d_gene: TRBD2
abundance: -
j_gene: TRBJ2-1

CDR3aa: CASSQEDPTYNEQFF
CDR3nt: TGTGCCAGCAGTCAAGAAGACCCAACCTACAATGAGCAGTTCTTC
v_gene: TRBV4-2
d_gene: -
abundance: -
j_gene: TRBJ2-1

CDR3aa: CASSQDRDRGSRGELFF
CDR3nt: TGCGCCAGCAGCCAAGACCGGGACAGAGGTTCAAGAGGGGAGCTGTTTTTT
v_gene: TRBV4-1
d_gene: TRBD1
abundance: -
j_gene: TRBJ2-2

CDR3aa: CASSLATDSYNEQFF
CDR3nt: TGCGCCAGCAGCTTGGCCACGGACAGTTACAATGAGCAGTTCTTC
v_gene: TRBV5-1
d_gene: -
abundance: -
j_gene: TRBJ2-1

CDR3aa: CASSPMLPGTEAFF
CDR3nt: TGTGCCAGCAGCCCGATGCTTCCAGGGACTGAAGCTTTCTTT
v_gene: TRBV7-6
d_gene: -
abundance: once
j_gene: TRBJ1-1

CDR3aa: CASSSRSRVRGQTYEQYF
CDR3nt: TGCGCCAGCAGCTCACGCTCCAGGGTTCGGGGGCAAACCTACGAGCAGTACTTC
v_gene: TRBV5-1
d_gene: -
abundance: -
j_gene: TRBJ2-7

CDR3aa: CASSLNPSGELFF
CDR3nt: TGTGCCAGCAGCTTGAACCCCTCCGGGGAGCTGTTTTTT
v_gene: TRBV7-3
d_gene: -
abundance: -
j_gene: TRBJ2-2

CDR3aa: CASSFLATNEKLFF
CDR3nt: TGTGCCAGCAGCTTTCTAGCAACTAATGAAAAACTGTTTTTT
v_gene: TRBV5-5
d_gene: -
abundance: -
j_gene: TRBJ1-4

CDR3aa: CASSLDRRSTDTQYF
CDR3nt: TGTGCCAGCAGCTTGGACAGGAGGAGCACAGATACGCAGTATTTT
v_gene: TRBV5-6
d_gene: -
abundance: -
j_gene: TRBJ2-3

CDR3aa: CASSKPGLEVNEQFF
CDR3nt: TGCGCCAGCAGCAAACCGGGACTAGAGGTAAATGAGCAGTTCTTC
v_gene: TRBV5-1
d_gene: TRBD2
abundance: -
j_gene: TRBJ2-1

CDR3aa: CASSYPGKSYEQYF
CDR3nt: TGTGCCAGCAGTTACCCAGGGAAGTCCTACGAGCAGTACTTC
v_gene: TRBV6-5
d_gene: -
abundance: -
j_gene: TRBJ2-7

CDR3aa: CACGFTSGNTIYF
CDR3nt: TGTGCCTGCGGGTTCACCTCTGGAAACACCATATATTTT
v_gene: TRBV30
d_gene: -
abundance: -
j_gene: TRBJ1-3